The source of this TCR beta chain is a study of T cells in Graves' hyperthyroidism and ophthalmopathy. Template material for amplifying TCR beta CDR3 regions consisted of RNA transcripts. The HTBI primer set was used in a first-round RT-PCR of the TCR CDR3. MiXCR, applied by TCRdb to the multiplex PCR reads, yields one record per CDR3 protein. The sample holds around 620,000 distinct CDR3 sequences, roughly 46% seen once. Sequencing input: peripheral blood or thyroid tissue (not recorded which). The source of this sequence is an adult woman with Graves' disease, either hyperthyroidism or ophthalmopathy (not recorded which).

In DNA form, the CDR3 reads TGTGCCAGCAGGGAGGCCTGGACTAGAATAGAGACCCAGTACTTC. Protein: CASREAWTRIETQYF. The chain couples TRBV7-9 to TRBJ2-5; 7 bases are a match to TRBD2. Per germline, CDR1 SEHNR and CDR2 FQNEAQ (reference sequence). This CDR3 has 15 amino acids. The ends lost 6 bases at V and 4 bases at J; junction bases unmatched: 11. Complete variable domain (other parts from reference TRBV7-9 and TRBJ2-5): DTGVSQNPRHKITKRGQNVTFRCDPISEHNRLYWYRQTLGQGPEFLTYFQNEAQLEKSRLLSDRFSAERPKGSFSTLEIQRTEQGDSAMYLCASREAWTRIETQYFGPGTRLLVL.